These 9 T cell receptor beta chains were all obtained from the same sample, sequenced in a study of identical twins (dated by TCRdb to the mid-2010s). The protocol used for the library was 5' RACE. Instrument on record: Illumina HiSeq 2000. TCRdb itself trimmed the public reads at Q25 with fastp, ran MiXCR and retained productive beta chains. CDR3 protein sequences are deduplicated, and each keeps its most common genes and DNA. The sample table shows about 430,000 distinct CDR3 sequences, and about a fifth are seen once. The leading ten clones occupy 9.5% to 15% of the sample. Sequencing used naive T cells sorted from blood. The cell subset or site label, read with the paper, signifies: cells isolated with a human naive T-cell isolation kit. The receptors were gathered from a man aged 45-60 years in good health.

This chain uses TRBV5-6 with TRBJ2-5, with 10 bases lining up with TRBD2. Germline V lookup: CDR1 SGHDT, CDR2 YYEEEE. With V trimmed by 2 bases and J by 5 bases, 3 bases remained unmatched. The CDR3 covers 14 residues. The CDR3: CASSFGSGRETQYF. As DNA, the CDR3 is TGTGCCAGCAGCTTTGGTAGCGGGAGGGAGACCCAGTACTTC.

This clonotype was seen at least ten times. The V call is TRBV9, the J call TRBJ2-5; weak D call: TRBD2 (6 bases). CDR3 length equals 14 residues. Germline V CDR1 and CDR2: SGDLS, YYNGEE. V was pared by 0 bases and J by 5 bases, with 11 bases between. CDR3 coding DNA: TGTGCCAGCAGCGTAGCGGAGGGACGGGAGACCCAGTACTTC. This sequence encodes CASSVAEGRETQYF.

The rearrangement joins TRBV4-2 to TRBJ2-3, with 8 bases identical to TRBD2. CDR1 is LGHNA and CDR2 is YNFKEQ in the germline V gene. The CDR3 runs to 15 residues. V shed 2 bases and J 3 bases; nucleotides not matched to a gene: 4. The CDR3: CASSQSGRGTDTQYF. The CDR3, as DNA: TGTGCCAGCAGCCAAAGCGGGAGAGGGACAGATACGCAGTATTTT.

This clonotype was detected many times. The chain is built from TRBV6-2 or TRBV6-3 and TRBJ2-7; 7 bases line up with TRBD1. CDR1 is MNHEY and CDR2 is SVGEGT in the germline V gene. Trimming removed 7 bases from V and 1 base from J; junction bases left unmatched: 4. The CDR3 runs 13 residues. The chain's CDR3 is CASNSGQSYEQYF. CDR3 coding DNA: TGTGCCAGCAACTCGGGACAGTCCTACGAGCAGTACTTC.

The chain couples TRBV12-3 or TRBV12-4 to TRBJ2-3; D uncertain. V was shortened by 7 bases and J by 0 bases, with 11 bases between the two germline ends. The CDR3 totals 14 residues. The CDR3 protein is CASNPWASTDTQYF. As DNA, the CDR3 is TGTGCCAGCAACCCCTGGGCCAGCACAGATACGCAGTATTTT.

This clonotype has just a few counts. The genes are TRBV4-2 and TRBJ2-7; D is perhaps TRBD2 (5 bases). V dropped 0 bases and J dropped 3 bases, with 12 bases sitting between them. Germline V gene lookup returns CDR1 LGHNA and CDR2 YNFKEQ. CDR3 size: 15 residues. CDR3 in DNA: TGTGCCAGCAGCCAAGATTCTAGCAGTCTCTACGAGCAGTACTTC. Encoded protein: CASSQDSSSLYEQYF.

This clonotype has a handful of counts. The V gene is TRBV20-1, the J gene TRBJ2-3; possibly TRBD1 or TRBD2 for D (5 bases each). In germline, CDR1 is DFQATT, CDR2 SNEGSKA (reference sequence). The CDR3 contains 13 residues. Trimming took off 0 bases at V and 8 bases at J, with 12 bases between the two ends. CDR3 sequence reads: CSARERGSPTQYF. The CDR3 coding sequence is TGCAGTGCTAGAGAGAGGGGATCCCCTACGCAGTATTTT.

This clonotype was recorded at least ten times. CDR3 amino acids: CATSSHRTGPPTLAYEQYF. The CDR3 DNA sequence: TGTGCCACCAGCAGCCACCGGACAGGGCCTCCCACTCTAGCTTACGAGCAGTACTTC. V gene TRBV15 combines with J gene TRBJ2-7, with TRBD1 matching 8 bases. CDR3 length equals 19 residues. V lost 3 bases and J lost 4; bases outside the gene matches: 20. Germline V lookup: CDR1 LNHNV, CDR2 YYDKDF (reference sequence).

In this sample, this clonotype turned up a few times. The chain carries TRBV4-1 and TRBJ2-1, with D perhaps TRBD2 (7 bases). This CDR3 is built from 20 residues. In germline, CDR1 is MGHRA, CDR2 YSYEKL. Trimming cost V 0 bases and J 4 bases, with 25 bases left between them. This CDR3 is CASSQDLRGGPIFWYNEQFF. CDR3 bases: TGCGCCAGCAGCCAAGACTTGAGGGGGGGCCCGATTTTTTGGTACAATGAGCAGTTCTTC.